The rows below give T cell receptor beta chains drawn from one sample of a study of CD8 T cells in ankylosing spondylitis. Via MiXCR, TCRdb re-called the 5' RACE reads, giving one row per CDR3 protein. The table includes some 340,000 distinct CDR3 sequences, over 12% detected once. The specimen was blood, either unsorted or a sorted T cell fraction (not recorded which). The receptors come from a male donor with ankylosing spondylitis or in good health (not recorded which). CDR3s leave out the opening cysteine and the closing phenylalanine or tryptophan. The order of the fields is J gene, V gene, D gene, CDR3 protein. D genes are given only for firm matches.

>TRBJ1-1|TRBV4-1|TRBD1
ASSHPIRDRGEAF
>TRBJ2-4|TRBV12-3/TRBV12-4|.
ASSLVGLQNIQY
>TRBJ1-3|TRBV11-2|.
ASSLELLGGDTIY
>TRBJ2-3|TRBV12-3/TRBV12-4|.
ASSDRSRTDTQY
>TRBJ2-5|TRBV4-1|TRBD2
ASSQDFSGTEETQY
>TRBJ2-3|TRBV11-2|.
ASSLHTSSDTQY
>TRBJ2-3|TRBV6-1|TRBD2
ASSGTSGGADTQY
>TRBJ1-5|TRBV20-1|.
SARRASPNQPQH
>TRBJ2-1|TRBV9|TRBD2
ASSRGTSGIYEQF
>TRBJ2-5|TRBV29-1|.
SVATGRETQY
>TRBJ1-1|TRBV5-1|TRBD1
ASARQGSNTEAF
>TRBJ2-1|TRBV27|TRBD2
ASSFRGPGLAGVNEQF
>TRBJ1-1|TRBV5-1|.
ASSMGWNTEAF
>TRBJ2-7|TRBV5-1|.
ASSLPGPGSYEQY
>TRBJ1-2|TRBV28|.
ASSPAGIRADNYGYT
>TRBJ2-3|TRBV14|TRBD2
ASSQGLAVNTDTQY
>TRBJ2-7|TRBV7-6|.
ASSLVSGDKQY
>TRBJ2-7|TRBV5-1|.
ASSRLTGTYEQY
>TRBJ2-2|TRBV29-1|.
SVDPQHTGELF
>TRBJ2-7|TRBV7-2|TRBD2
ASSLVSGALGEQY
>TRBJ2-5|TRBV11-2|TRBD2
ASSSWRGNQETQY
>TRBJ2-3|TRBV10-1|TRBD2
ASSDQLAGGRDTQY
>TRBJ2-6|TRBV7-9|.
ASSLDSRVLT
>TRBJ2-7|TRBV15|.
ATVALALNRHEQY
>TRBJ2-4|TRBV4-1|.
ASSQGDQFVAKNIQY
>TRBJ2-3|TRBV10-2|.
ASSGGFKSVKDTQY
>TRBJ2-3|TRBV29-1|.
SGVGFRTDTQY
>TRBJ2-5|TRBV3-1|.
ASSQDPGTETQY
>TRBJ1-5|TRBV12-3/TRBV12-4|.
ASSPQGFGNQPQH
>TRBJ2-3|TRBV20-1|.
SALPGTDTQY
>TRBJ2-3|TRBV5-1|.
ASSFAAGSQRTDTQY
>TRBJ2-7|TRBV3-1|TRBD2
ASSGTRDVEQY
>TRBJ1-2|TRBV12-3/TRBV12-4|TRBD1
ASSPLQGVSYGYT
>TRBJ2-5|TRBV20-1|TRBD2
SARDAGGVQETQY
>TRBJ2-3|TRBV25-1|.
ASSRGAADTQY
>TRBJ2-1|TRBV5-6|TRBD2
ASSVGRPGLAKDEQF
>TRBJ2-7|TRBV12-3/TRBV12-4|.
ASSPWSYEQY
>TRBJ1-1|TRBV5-1|TRBD1
ASSPGTGALNTEAF
>TRBJ2-2|TRBV15|TRBD1
ATSRAQGARELF
>TRBJ2-2|TRBV5-1|TRBD2
ASSLGLAGGPEVPGELF
>TRBJ2-1|TRBV5-5|TRBD1
ASRHRQGDHNEQF
>TRBJ2-1|TRBV2|.
ASCIYNEQF
>TRBJ2-3|TRBV12-3/TRBV12-4|.
ASSFGQNSDTQY
>TRBJ2-1|TRBV7-2|TRBD2
ASSFGTSGNEQF
>TRBJ2-3|TRBV5-1|.
ASSLGVDTQY
>TRBJ2-1|TRBV14|.
ASALTRGSASYNEQF
>TRBJ2-1|TRBV5-1|TRBD2
ASSGKLAGGGGVEQF
>TRBJ2-1|TRBV29-1|TRBD1
SVPMTGIVHNEQF
>TRBJ2-2|TRBV12-3/TRBV12-4|TRBD2
ASSRTGLAGAVTGELF
>TRBJ2-1|TRBV7-9|.
ASSPFGGSEQF
>TRBJ2-3|TRBV2|.
ASSSWGAGY
>TRBJ2-7|TRBV5-1|.
ASSQAPQNYEQY
>TRBJ2-1|TRBV11-2|.
ASSFPTSTGEGNLNEQF
>TRBJ2-7|TRBV15|.
ATSRDRGEQY
>TRBJ2-2|TRBV6-1|.
ASRKEGQTTGELF
>TRBJ2-7|TRBV5-6|.
ASSLGVTEEQY
>TRBJ2-3|TRBV4-1|.
ASSQEQTDTQY
>TRBJ2-1|TRBV12-3/TRBV12-4|.
ASSLEHPGVLDNEQF
>TRBJ1-1|TRBV20-1|.
SARDLQGEAF
>TRBJ2-7|TRBV5-6|.
ASSLAAGYSYEQY